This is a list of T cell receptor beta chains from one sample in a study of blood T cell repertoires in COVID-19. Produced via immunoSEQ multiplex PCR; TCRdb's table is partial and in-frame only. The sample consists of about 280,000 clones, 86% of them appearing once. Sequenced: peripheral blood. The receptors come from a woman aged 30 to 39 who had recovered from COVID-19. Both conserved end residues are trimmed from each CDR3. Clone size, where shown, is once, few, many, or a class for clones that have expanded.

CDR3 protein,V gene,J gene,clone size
ATLPAQGAYEQY,TRBV10-3,TRBJ2-7,-
SVLQGIAF,TRBV29-1,TRBJ1-1,-
ASRPLLAGVRNEQF,TRBV28,TRBJ2-1,-
ASSEGGNSYNEQF,TRBV2,TRBJ2-1,-
ASSQAYSGGIYNEQF,TRBV4-1,TRBJ2-1,-
ASSLSLAGGNNEQF,TRBV5-1,TRBJ2-1,-
ASRQGQNYEQY,TRBV6-5,TRBJ2-7,-
ASSLDRNQPQH,TRBV7-8,TRBJ1-5,few
ASSKTGDYGYT,TRBV19,TRBJ1-2,-
ASSVDPHSTGEQY,TRBV9,TRBJ2-7,-
ASSEQAGKGYT,TRBV2,TRBJ1-2,-
ASSTTGTGYGYT,TRBV28,TRBJ1-2,few
ASSLGGLDTIY,TRBV7-8,TRBJ1-3,-
ASSPAGAIVGDGYT,TRBV18,TRBJ1-2,-
ASRLSGRALDTQY,TRBV5-8,TRBJ2-3,-
ASSQGQGSSYEQY,TRBV4-1,TRBJ2-7,-
ASSFRVAGETQY,TRBV11-2,TRBJ2-5,-
ASSSTLAGGTDTQY,TRBV5-1,TRBJ2-3,-
ASRETGLYGYT,TRBV6-6,TRBJ1-2,-
SASPPLAGGTDTQY,TRBV20-1,TRBJ2-3,once
ASGFGDTQY,TRBV12-5,TRBJ2-3,few
ASSSGRIYGYT,TRBV9,TRBJ1-2,-
ASSNTRSGGFYEQF,TRBV21-1,TRBJ2-1,-
ASSPTLGTSGTDTQY,TRBV5-1,TRBJ2-3,-
ASSRGNTEAF,TRBV3-1/TRBV3-2,TRBJ1-1,-
ASSSLAGDYGYT,TRBV5-5,TRBJ1-2,few
ASSHRGKETQY,TRBV3-1/TRBV3-2,TRBJ2-5,-
ASSLVGRDQPQH,TRBV5-6,TRBJ1-5,-
ASSEDRGPFDEQY,TRBV2,TRBJ2-7,few
ASRTTGGRTEAF,TRBV6-5,TRBJ1-1,-
ASSRVGQGQETQY,TRBV14,TRBJ2-5,-
ASSLLGAGGPYNEQF,TRBV13,TRBJ2-1,-
ASSSGTSGTTYEQY,TRBV11-1,TRBJ2-7,-
ASSVGTSGLTSYEQY,TRBV9,TRBJ2-7,-
ASWEGTNTEAF,TRBV5-4,TRBJ1-1,-
ASSVATWTGGGDEQF,TRBV9,TRBJ2-1,-
ASSSVSGVYQETQY,TRBV27,TRBJ2-5,-
ASSATGRGYT,TRBV5-4,TRBJ1-2,once
ASSSDRVAF,TRBV28,TRBJ1-1,-
ASSRTAIPTDTQY,TRBV19,TRBJ2-3,-
ATSDDPRGAEEGYT,TRBV24-1,TRBJ1-2,-
ASSQVLQYTDTQY,TRBV4-1,TRBJ2-3,once
ASSNDRNYGYT,TRBV6-5,TRBJ1-2,-
ASSLGQNQPQH,TRBV6-5,TRBJ1-5,-
SVSSRTSDTQY,TRBV29-1,TRBJ2-3,-
ASGVGGIYEQY,TRBV12-5,TRBJ2-7,-
ASRGSAMNTEAF,TRBV19,TRBJ1-1,once
SVGPGSGETQY,TRBV29-1,TRBJ2-5,once
ASSDRGEDTEAF,TRBV10-2,TRBJ1-1,once
ASSLGTGVTGELF,TRBV5-8,TRBJ2-2,-
ASSLGTGYNEQF,TRBV5-6,TRBJ2-1,-
ASSLDRASYGYT,TRBV5-5,TRBJ1-2,once
ASSPGTGGREQF,TRBV18,TRBJ2-1,-
ATSEHEQY,TRBV10-3,TRBJ2-7,-
ASSDRTGAQPQH,TRBV10-2,TRBJ1-5,-
ASSFGRNNSPLH,TRBV7-9,TRBJ1-6,few
AGRGGEYQETQY,TRBV7-9,TRBJ2-5,-
ASSLDVGRSTEAF,TRBV28,TRBJ1-1,-
ASSKASAEETQY,TRBV19,TRBJ2-5,once